The 30 T cell receptor beta chains below were found in one sample sequenced in a study of T-cell memory formation after mild COVID-19. TCRdb re-called the 5' RACE reads through MiXCR, storing one row per CDR3 protein. The sample gives some 150,000 distinct CDR3 sequences, around 15% of which show up once; more than 25% is in the top ten. Specimen: PBMCs or a T cell subset sorted from them (not recorded which). These receptors all come from an adult woman who had mild COVID-19 (a few samples of this study predate the infection). Cell type and time point are not known.

This clonotype occurred many times. The CDR3 region has the DNA TGTGCCAGCAGTTTAAGTAGAAACAGCCGCTACGAGCAGTACTTC. It specifies CASSLSRNSRYEQYF. The V gene is TRBV12-3 or TRBV12-4, the J gene TRBJ2-7; D is undetermined. This CDR3 has 15 amino acids. The V end lost 2 bases, the J end lost 3 bases, and 14 bases lay between the germline ends.

In its sample, this clonotype was seen many times. V gene TRBV10-3 combines with J gene TRBJ2-3; a weak D match, TRBD2 (6 bases). Per germline, CDR1 ENHRY and CDR2 SYGVKD. The CDR3 contains 14 residues. V lost 8 bases, J lost 2 bases, and 14 bases lay in between. CDR3: CAIGPAGVTDTQYF. The CDR3 DNA reads TGTGCCATCGGCCCAGCGGGCGTCACAGATACGCAGTATTTT.

The sample holds a few counts of this clonotype. The chain has TRBV29-1 and TRBJ1-2; no clear D. Trimming removed 0 bases from V and 2 bases from J, with 10 bases in between. The germline CDR1 and CDR2 sequences are SQVTM and ANQGSEA. The CDR3 is 14 residues long. CDR3 region: CSVEDRSRNYGYTF. For the CDR3, the DNA is TGCAGCGTTGAAGATCGGTCACGAAACTATGGCTACACCTTC.

The chain links TRBV14 to TRBJ1-4; 7 positions agree with TRBD1. From germline, CDR1 is SGHDN and CDR2 FVKESK. The CDR3 loop spans 13 amino acids. The V segment lost 8 bases and the J segment 6 bases; nucleotides outside the gene matches: 6. CDR3 coding DNA: TGTGCCAGCGCCGCAGGGGGTGATGAAAAACTGTTTTTT. Its translation is CASAAGGDEKLFF.

This rearrangement joins TRBV4-2 to TRBJ2-3; the match to TRBD1 covers 8 bases. With V trimmed by 8 bases and J by 0 bases, 19 bases remained unmatched. This CDR3 comprises 19 residues. Germline CDR1 and CDR2: LGHNA and YNFKEQ. The CDR3 DNA follows: TGTGCCAGCGGTCCGGGACAGGTCGCCCTGGCGCCCAGCACAGATACGCAGTATTTT. It encodes CASGPGQVALAPSTDTQYF.

This clonotype was recorded at least ten times. The V call is TRBV4-2, the J call TRBJ2-7; D unresolved. Germline CDR1 LGHNA, CDR2 YNFKEQ. Trimming removed 0 bases from V and 2 bases from J, with 11 bases in between. The CDR3 has 15 residues. CDR3: CASSQEKGDTYEQYF. CDR3 nucleotides: TGTGCCAGCAGCCAAGAAAAAGGAGACACCTACGAGCAGTACTTC.

The J gene is TRBJ2-7, the V gene TRBV7-9; no reliable D call. V was pared by 5 bases and J by 5 bases, with 10 bases between. Germline V gene data show CDR1 as SEHNR and CDR2 as FQNEAQ (reference sequence). The CDR3 contains 12 residues. The CDR3 loop reads CASSPEHHEQYF. The CDR3 bases are TGTGCCAGCAGCCCCGAACACCACGAGCAGTACTTC.

V and J are TRBV7-2 and TRBJ2-7, with TRBD2 matching 10 bases. Germline V gene sequence: CDR1 SGHTA, CDR2 FQGNSA. The CDR3 is 17 residues long. Trimming removed 1 base from V and 4 bases from J; junction bases left unmatched: 10. The CDR3 is CASSLGWASGSSYEQYF. The CDR3 DNA sequence: TGTGCCAGCAGCTTAGGGTGGGCTAGCGGGAGTTCTTACGAGCAGTACTTC.

This clonotype was seen more than once but under ten times. The V gene is TRBV5-6, the J gene TRBJ2-1; 10 bases agree with TRBD2. The V and J ends lost 3 bases and 4 bases, in that order; junction bases with no gene match: 7. Per germline, CDR1 SGHDT and CDR2 YYEEEE. The CDR3 spans 16 residues. The CDR3 reads CASSWETAGGYNEQFF. CDR3 in DNA: TGTGCCAGCAGCTGGGAGACAGCGGGGGGGTACAATGAGCAGTTCTTC.

Notes on this clonotype: Its ends do not fully match the called genes, so a read error is possible. V and J are TRBV4-2 and TRBJ2-7; D remains ambiguous. CDR1 is LGHNA, CDR2 YNFKEQ, per germline. The CDR3 runs 13 residues. This chain's CDR3 is CASNQEFYYEQYF. The DNA for the CDR3 is TGTGCCAGCAACCAAGAGTTCTACTACGAGCAGTACTTC.

This clonotype was detected many times. The V call is TRBV12-3 or TRBV12-4, the J call TRBJ2-1; TRBD1 agrees at 10 bases. This CDR3 has 14 residues. V lost 7 bases and J lost 4; bases outside the gene matches: 4. In nucleotides, the CDR3 is TGTGCCAGCATCGGGACAGGGGCGTACAATGAGCAGTTCTTC. It encodes CASIGTGAYNEQFF.

This clonotype was counted only a few times. The chain uses TRBV19 and TRBJ2-2; D may be TRBD1 (6 bases). Trimming left V 11 bases short and J 2 bases short, with 18 bases between. Per germline, CDR1 LNHDA and CDR2 SQIVND (reference sequence). The CDR3 runs 15 residues. The CDR3 loop is CAYPVGHSNTGELFF. The DNA for the CDR3 is TGTGCCTATCCCGTGGGACACTCCAACACCGGGGAGCTGTTTTTT.

This clonotype was found many times. V is TRBV5-4 and J is TRBJ2-1; no firm D call. Trimming pared 0 bases from V and 4 bases from J, leaving 11 bases between. The CDR3 is made up of 15 amino acids. CDR1 is SGHNT, CDR2 YYREEE, per germline (reference sequence). The DNA of the CDR3 is TGTGCCAGCAGCTTGGTTGGCTCCCCATACAATGAGCAGTTCTTC. Amino acid sequence: CASSLVGSPYNEQFF. The full variable domain, with the rest looked up from reference TRBV5-4 and TRBJ2-1, is ETGVTQSPTHLIKTRGQQVTLRCSSQSGHNTVSWYQQALGQGPQFIFQYYREEENGRGNFPPRFSGLQFPNYSSELNVNALELDDSALYLCASSLVGSPYNEQFFGPGTRLTVL.

The V gene is TRBV24-1, the J gene TRBJ2-2; D unresolved. The length of the CDR3 is 15 residues. Germline V gives CDR1 KGHDR, CDR2 SFDVKD. V shed 3 bases and J shed 6 bases, with 13 bases lying between them. CDR3 in amino acids: CATSDESRTSGELFF. Here the CDR3 DNA reads TGTGCCACCAGTGATGAGAGTAGGACCTCCGGGGAGCTGTTTTTT.

This clonotype was seen at least ten times. This sequence joins TRBV7-3 and TRBJ2-3; D is ambiguous. From germline, CDR1 is SGHTA and CDR2 FQGTGA. V was shortened by 2 bases and J by 0 bases, with 6 bases between the two germline ends. This CDR3 comprises 14 residues. Here the CDR3 DNA reads TGTGCCAGCAGCTTATCCCCTAGCACAGATACGCAGTATTTT. Protein product: CASSLSPSTDTQYF.

The V call is TRBV7-9, the J call TRBJ2-7; perhaps D is TRBD1 or TRBD2 (7 bases each). Per germline, CDR1 SEHNR and CDR2 FQNEAQ (reference sequence). V was pared by 3 bases and J by 2 bases, with 14 bases between. This CDR3 is 15 amino acids long. This CDR3 reads CASSLTSGGAYEQYF. CDR3 in DNA: TGTGCCAGCAGCTTGACCTCAGGGGGGGCCTACGAGCAGTACTTC.

This chain links TRBV6-1 with TRBJ2-5, with TRBD2 matching 13 bases. V shed 5 bases and J 5 bases; nucleotides not matched to a gene: 14. This CDR3 contains 18 residues. Germline CDR1 MNHNS, CDR2 SASEGT. The CDR3 DNA is TGTGCCAGCAGTTCCGGGACTAGCGGGAACGTGGGATGGGAGACCCAGTACTTC. Protein: CASSSGTSGNVGWETQYF.

This clonotype was counted at least ten times. V gene TRBV12-3 or TRBV12-4 combines with J gene TRBJ2-5, with 13 positions matching TRBD2. The CDR3 contains 15 residues. V shed 6 bases, J shed 5 bases, and the junction held 6 bases outside the gene matches. CDR3 nucleotides: TGTGCCAGCAGCCACAGGACTAGCGGGGGTGAGACCCAGTACTTC. Protein product: CASSHRTSGGETQYF.

J is TRBJ1-5 and V is TRBV12-3 or TRBV12-4; D is ambiguous. The V gene lost 3 bases and the J gene lost 7 bases, with 10 bases spanning the gap. This CDR3 region has 13 residues. CDR3 sequence (DNA): TGTGCCAGCAGTTTCGTAACCGGGCAGCCCCAGCATTTT. It specifies CASSFVTGQPQHF.

The rearrangement links TRBV7-8 to TRBJ1-2; TRBD1 aligns across 7 bases. The V segment lost 4 bases and the J segment 5 bases; nucleotides outside the gene matches: 10. Germline-derived CDR1 and CDR2 are SGHVS and FQNEAQ. There are 15 residues in the CDR3. The CDR3 loop reads CASSSPGTEHYGYTF. CDR3 nucleotides: TGTGCCAGCAGCTCCCCCGGGACAGAGCATTATGGCTACACCTTC.

The chain is built from TRBV3-1 and TRBJ2-5; 8 nucleotides agree with TRBD2. Germline V gives CDR1 LGHDT, CDR2 YNNKEL (reference sequence). The CDR3 contains 16 residues. With 1 base clipped from V and 2 bases from J, the junction kept 6 bases outside the gene matches. The CDR3 region has the DNA TGTGCCAGCAGCCAAGTGGAAGCGGGGGAGCAAGAGACCCAGTACTTC. As protein: CASSQVEAGEQETQYF.

This chain uses TRBV24-1 with TRBJ2-1, with TRBD2 identical over 14 bases. The CDR3 length is 18 residues. Germline CDR1 and CDR2: KGHDR and SFDVKD. With V trimmed by 8 bases and J by 2 bases, 10 bases remained unmatched. CDR3 coding DNA: TGTGCCACCACGGCCGGGACTAGCGGGAGTCAACCCTACAATGAGCAGTTCTTC. This translates into CATTAGTSGSQPYNEQFF.

The chain links TRBV6-6 to TRBJ1-1; no clear D gene. Germline values: CDR1 MNHNY, CDR2 SVGAGI (reference sequence). The CDR3 consists of 13 residues. The ends were cut back, 5 bases at V and 3 bases at J, with 10 bases in the middle. This CDR3 is CASSLRVDTEAFF. The CDR3 nucleotides read TGTGCCAGCAGTCTTCGGGTGGACACTGAAGCTTTCTTT.

This clonotype turned up a few times. The V and J genes are TRBV25-1 and TRBJ2-5; TRBD1 aligns across 8 bases. Germline V lookup: CDR1 MGHDK, CDR2 SYGVNS. This CDR3 is built from 15 residues. The V and J ends lost 2 bases and 3 bases, in that order; junction bases with no gene match: 5. CDR3 sequence: CASSEPDRGEETQYF. The CDR3 DNA is TGTGCCAGCAGTGAACCAGACAGGGGAGAAGAGACCCAGTACTTC. Based on the CDR3 plus reference TRBV25-1 and TRBJ2-5, the full variable domain is EADIYQTPRYLVIGTGKKITLECSQTMGHDKMYWYQQDPGMELHLIHYSYGVNSTEKGDLSSESTVSRIRTEHFPLTLESARPSHTSQYLCASSEPDRGEETQYFGPGTRLLVL.

This clonotype was detected many times. The chain couples TRBV19 to TRBJ2-7, with 7 nucleotides matching TRBD2. The CDR3 length is 14 residues. The V and J ends lost 3 bases and 2 bases, in that order; junction bases with no gene match: 4. CDR1 is LNHDA and CDR2 is SQIVND in the germline V gene (reference sequence). Written as DNA, the CDR3 is TGTGCCAGTAGTATCCAAGCGGGGCCCTACGAGCAGTACTTC. This encodes CASSIQAGPYEQYF.

This clonotype occurred many times. This chain links TRBV12-3 or TRBV12-4 with TRBJ1-1; TRBD1 matches at 9 bases. With V trimmed by 5 bases and J by 3 bases, 13 bases remained unmatched. The CDR3 contains 17 residues. The CDR3 spells CASSPIIWTGVDTEAFF. For the CDR3, the DNA is TGTGCCAGCAGTCCCATAATTTGGACAGGGGTAGACACTGAAGCTTTCTTT.

This clonotype has only a few counts. The chain couples TRBV27 to TRBJ2-1, with a tentative D call TRBD1 (8 bases). The CDR3 spans 15 residues. Trimming took 10 bases from V and 5 from J, leaving 21 bases between them. The germline CDR1 and CDR2 sequences are MNHEY and SMNVEV (reference sequence). CDR3 protein: CATNRGRGHDNEQFF. CDR3 DNA: TGTGCCACCAACAGGGGGAGGGGGCATGACAATGAGCAGTTCTTC.

This clonotype has a handful of counts. V is TRBV9 and J is TRBJ1-3; D unclear. Per germline, CDR1 SGDLS and CDR2 YYNGEE. Trimming took 0 bases from V and 0 from J, leaving 10 bases between them. CDR3 length equals 16 residues. For the CDR3, the DNA is TGTGCCAGCAGCGTAGAAGGAACAGCCTCTGGAAACACCATATATTTT. It is translated as CASSVEGTASGNTIYF.

This clonotype turned up a few times. The rearrangement links TRBV7-9 to TRBJ2-1; D assignment may be TRBD1 or TRBD2 (5 bases each). V was shortened by 1 base and J by 1 base, with 11 bases between the two germline ends. The V gene's germline CDR1 is SEHNR and CDR2 FQNEAQ (reference sequence). The CDR3 loop spans 16 amino acids. The CDR3 here is CASSLGGSPSYNEQFF. Written as DNA, the CDR3 is TGTGCCAGCAGCTTAGGGGGGAGTCCGTCCTACAATGAGCAGTTCTTC.

This clonotype was picked up many times. The rearrangement links TRBV5-1 to TRBJ2-1; D is ambiguous. The CDR3 length is 18 residues. V lost 2 bases and J lost 1, with 19 bases in between. Germline-derived CDR1 and CDR2 are SGHRS and YFSETQ. For the CDR3, the DNA is TGCGCCAGCAGCTTCGTTATAGGGCCGCACCCTTCCTACAATGAGCAGTTCTTC. Its protein product is CASSFVIGPHPSYNEQFF.